The rows below give T cell receptor beta chains drawn from one sample of a study of blood T cell repertoires in COVID-19. Using immunoSEQ multiplex PCR, the repertoire was profiled, and TCRdb retains in-frame clones only, with some absent. Of 140,000 to 150,000 clones in the sample, about 89% are singletons; the top ten hold 2.5% to 3%. The source material was peripheral blood. The receptors derive from a man aged 60 to 75 with active or convalescent COVID-19. Each CDR3 is given with its conserved first and last residue. D genes are given only for firm matches. Expanded clones get a size class; other rows say once, few or many, or leave the size out.

D gene | J gene | V gene | clone size | CDR3 DNA | CDR3 protein
TRBD1 | TRBJ2-1 | TRBV27 | NA | TGTGCCAGCAGTCCCCGGACAGGGGGCAACAATGAGCAGTTCTTC | CASSPRTGGNNEQFF
NA | TRBJ2-7 | TRBV4-2 | NA | TGTGCCAGCAGCCAAGATCAGGGGCCGTACGAGCAGTACTTC | CASSQDQGPYEQYF
NA | TRBJ2-5 | TRBV7-2 | NA | TGTGCCAGCAGCTCCCTACGGGGGGCCGGGGAGACCCAGTACTTC | CASSSLRGAGETQYF
TRBD2 | TRBJ2-3 | TRBV7-6 | NA | TGTGCCAGCAGCAGCGGGACGGGGAGCACAGATACGCAGTATTTT | CASSSGTGSTDTQYF
TRBD2 | TRBJ2-1 | TRBV10-3 | few | TGTGCCATCAGGACTAGCGGGAGGGCTGATGAGCAGTTCTTC | CAIRTSGRADEQFF
NA | TRBJ2-2 | TRBV4-2 | NA | TGTGCCAGCAGCCCCCTCGGCGAGACTATAAGCGACACCGGGGAGCTGTTTTTT | CASSPLGETISDTGELFF
TRBD2 | TRBJ2-3 | TRBV29-1 | once | TGCAGCCCTAGGGGGGAAGCGGGGGAGGTCACAGATACGCAGTATTTT | CSPRGEAGEVTDTQYF
TRBD1 | TRBJ2-2 | TRBV24-1 | few | TGTGCCACCAGTGGACAGGGGAAGAACACCGGGGAGCTGTTTTTT | CATSGQGKNTGELFF
NA | TRBJ2-5 | TRBV2 | NA | TGTGCCAGCAGTGAACGGTGGCAAGAGACCCAGTACTTC | CASSERWQETQYF
NA | TRBJ1-6 | TRBV7-9 | NA | TGTGCCAGCAGCTTAAAGGGGTCACCCCTCCACTTT | CASSLKGSPLHF
NA | TRBJ1-2 | TRBV7-9 | NA | TGTGCCAGCAGCTACCAGGCGGAGGGGTTGGGTTATGGCTACACCTTC | CASSYQAEGLGYGYTF
TRBD2 | TRBJ2-6 | TRBV7-9 | NA | TGTGCCAGCAGCTTTAGCGGGACGAGAGGGGCCAACGTCCTGACTTTC | CASSFSGTRGANVLTF
NA | TRBJ2-7 | TRBV28 | NA | TGTGCCAGCGCCGCCAGCTACGAGCAGTACTTC | CASAASYEQYF
NA | TRBJ2-2 | TRBV29-1 | once | TGCAGCGTTGAAAAAAGCATGAACACCGGGGAGCTGTTTTTT | CSVEKSMNTGELFF
TRBD1 | TRBJ2-7 | TRBV28 | NA | TGTGCCAGCAGCGGACAGGGAAGCCTCGACGAGCAGTACTTC | CASSGQGSLDEQYF
TRBD1 | TRBJ1-6 | TRBV5-1 | NA | TGCGCCAGCAGCAACGGACAGGGGGCTCTTTCACCCCTCCACTTT | CASSNGQGALSPLHF
TRBD1 | TRBJ1-1 | TRBV18 | NA | TGTGCCAGCTCACTGGGACAGGGTGACACTGAAGCTTTCTTT | CASSLGQGDTEAFF
NA | TRBJ2-2 | TRBV25-1 | NA | TGTGCCAGCGGGGAGGTGCTAGCTACCGGGGAGCTGTTTTTT | CASGEVLATGELFF
NA | TRBJ1-5 | TRBV15 | NA | TGTGCCACCAGCATGGGACTCAATCAGCCCCAGCATTTT | CATSMGLNQPQHF
TRBD1 | TRBJ2-2 | TRBV24-1 | NA | TGTGCCACCAGTGCGACAGGGGCTCTGAACACCGGGGAGCTGTTTTTT | CATSATGALNTGELFF
NA | TRBJ2-5 | TRBV7-2 | NA | TGTGCCAGCAGCTCTCTAGGTTGGGAGACCCAGTACTTC | CASSSLGWETQYF
NA | TRBJ1-1 | TRBV24-1 | NA | TGTGCCACCAGTGATTCGGGTGACCCGGGGAAAGCTTTCTTT | CATSDSGDPGKAFF
TRBD1 | TRBJ2-3 | TRBV19 | NA | TGTGCCAGTAGTTACCAGACAGGGGTGGCGCAGTATTTT | CASSYQTGVAQYF
NA | TRBJ2-5 | TRBV6-6 | NA | TGTGCCAGCAGCCCCGGTAGAGGAAGAGAGACCCAGTACTTC | CASSPGRGRETQYF
TRBD2 | TRBJ2-3 | TRBV3-1/TRBV3-2 | NA | TGTGCCAGCAGCGAGGGACTAGCATTTCCAGATACGCAGTATTTT | CASSEGLAFPDTQYF